The TCR beta chain described here comes from a study of human T cells and chemical hapten exposure. The time point was: healthy volunteer bleed at 2 weeks. Whole blood that had not been fractionated was the source of extracted total RNA. MiXCR, run by TCRdb on the RACE reads, gives a single entry per CDR3 protein. The sample consists of about 50,000 distinct CDR3 sequences, about 4.5% of them appearing once. This clonotype was observed many times. The sequenced sample consisted of whole blood. This receptor was obtained from a female donor in good health. Some clones in this sample may be carry-over from other donors' samples.

CDR3 nucleotide sequence: TGCGCCAGCAGCTTTGGGGCTTACACAGATACGCAGTATTTT. It yields the protein CASSFGAYTDTQYF. This chain links TRBV5-1 with TRBJ2-3; maybe TRBD1 (5 bases). CDR1 and CDR2 (germline): SGHRS, YFSETQ. V was cut by 2 bases and J by 2 bases, with 9 bases left in between. This CDR3 is built from 14 residues.